This TCR beta chain was recovered during a study of monozygotic twins with inflammatory bowel disease. Whole-study results and caveats: Patients received differing immunosuppressive treatments, which may have added variability to their repertoires.

In regard to this clonotype: Its target is unknown.

Germline-derived CDR1 and CDR2 are SEHNR and FQNEAQ (reference sequence). The CDR3 spans 15 residues. TCRdb reprocessed the 5' RACE reads, keeping one entry per CDR3 protein, no DNA. The sample table sets out roughly 200,000 distinct CDR3 sequences. The sequenced material came from blood. The V and J genes are TRBV7-9 and TRBJ1-1; the TRBD1 assignment by TCRdb is unverifiable without DNA. The clonotype comes from a human donor with ulcerative colitis or Crohn's disease, or a healthy co-twin of an affected twin (not recorded which). The CDR3 loop reads CASSYSDRGSAEAFF.